This TCR beta chain was obtained from a study of CXCR3 chemokines and chemotherapy response in bladder cancer. This clonotype came up a few times. In TCRdb, the PCR reads were re-called with MiXCR into one record per CDR3 protein. Of around 5,000 distinct CDR3 sequences in the sample, under 15% were seen once. V dropped 3 bases and J dropped 2; count of bases not matched to a gene: 6. The CDR3 covers 14 residues. CDR1 DFQATT and CDR2 SNEGSKA come from the germline V gene (reference sequence). This material was collected from a patient whose treatment included neoadjuvant chemotherapy. This chain uses TRBV20-1 with TRBJ2-7; 8 nucleotides align to TRBD2. This TCR was sampled from a human donor with bladder cancer that responded to neoadjuvant chemotherapy. The CDR3 DNA is TGCAGTGCTAGGGCGGGAGGCACTACCTACGAGCAGTACTTC. Translation gives CSARAGGTTYEQYF.